What follows are 3 T cell receptor beta chains derived from one specimen sequenced in a study of blood T cell repertoires in COVID-19. Here immunoSEQ multiplex PCR was the method, and the copy in TCRdb shows in-frame clones only, minus some. Here the sample spans approximately 180,000 clones, approximately 87% being singletons. Sequencing was carried out using peripheral blood. These receptors all come from a person between 65 and 80 years old with COVID-19, enrolled during active disease.

The V and J genes are TRBV10-1 and TRBJ2-3, with D unclear. The V and J ends lost 11 bases and 1 base respectively, with 13 bases between them. CDR1 and CDR2 from the germline V gene are WNHNN and SYGVQD (reference sequence). This CDR3 spans 13 amino acids. The CDR3 is CAGPVDGTDTQYF. Here the CDR3 DNA reads TGCGCCGGGCCCGTTGATGGCACAGATACGCAGTATTTT.

This clone has only one observation. The rearrangement uses TRBV12-5 and TRBJ2-3, with 9 positions matching TRBD1. With V trimmed by 4 bases and J by 7 bases, 6 bases remained unmatched. Germline V gene data show CDR1 as LGHNT and CDR2 as FRNRAP. The length of the CDR3 is 14 residues. The chain's CDR3 is CASGSGQGVYTQYF. CDR3 in DNA: TGTGCTAGTGGTTCGGGACAGGGAGTATATACGCAGTATTTT.

The chain combines TRBV9 with TRBJ2-2; the match to TRBD1 covers 9 bases. Germline V CDR1 and CDR2: SGDLS, YYNGEE. The ends lost 4 bases at V and 3 bases at J; junction bases unmatched: 7. The CDR3 runs to 16 residues. CDR3 sequence: CASSPGTGRYTGELFF. Here the CDR3 DNA reads TGTGCCAGCAGCCCAGGGACAGGGAGGTACACCGGGGAGCTGTTTTTT.